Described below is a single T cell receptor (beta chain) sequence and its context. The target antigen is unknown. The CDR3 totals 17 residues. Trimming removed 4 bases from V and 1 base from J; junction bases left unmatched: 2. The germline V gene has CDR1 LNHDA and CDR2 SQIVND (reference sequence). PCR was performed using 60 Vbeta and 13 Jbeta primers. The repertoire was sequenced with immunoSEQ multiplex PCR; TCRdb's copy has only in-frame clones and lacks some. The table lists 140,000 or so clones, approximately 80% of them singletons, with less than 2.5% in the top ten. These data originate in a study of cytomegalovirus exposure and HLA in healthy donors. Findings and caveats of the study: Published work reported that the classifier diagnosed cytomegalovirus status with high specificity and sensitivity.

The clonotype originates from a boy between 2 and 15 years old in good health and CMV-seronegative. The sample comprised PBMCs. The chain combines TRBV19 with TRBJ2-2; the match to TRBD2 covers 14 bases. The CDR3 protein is CASSSGLAGGNTGELFF. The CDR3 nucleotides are TGTGCCAGTAGTAGCGGACTAGCGGGAGGGAACACCGGGGAGCTGTTTTTT. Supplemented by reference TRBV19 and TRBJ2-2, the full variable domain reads DGGITQSPKYLFRKEGQNVTLSCEQNLNHDAMYWYRQDPGQGLRLIYYSQIVNDFQKGDIAEGYSVSREKKESFPLTVTSAQKNPTAFYLCASSSGLAGGNTGELFFGEGSRLTVL.